The source of this T cell receptor (beta chain) is a study of CD8 T cells in ankylosing spondylitis. Study-wide points: CD8+ disease-linked clones were present at relatively low frequencies in blood.

This clonotype was counted ten times or more. The antigen remains unidentified. The CDR3 covers 15 residues. V shed 3 bases and J 8 bases; nucleotides not matched to a gene: 8. TCRdb processed the 5' RACE reads anew with MiXCR; each CDR3 protein has one entry. The table records 100,000 to 150,000 distinct CDR3 sequences, roughly 8.8% of them present only once. Sequencing was carried out using blood, either unsorted or a sorted T cell fraction (not recorded which). J is TRBJ1-4 and V is TRBV12-3 or TRBV12-4; the match to TRBD1 covers 8 bases. The receptor was derived from a male donor with ankylosing spondylitis or in good health (not recorded which). In DNA, the CDR3 is TGTGCCAGCAGTTTTAGTGGGACAGGTCAAGAAAAACTGTTTTTT. This gives the protein CASSFSGTGQEKLFF.